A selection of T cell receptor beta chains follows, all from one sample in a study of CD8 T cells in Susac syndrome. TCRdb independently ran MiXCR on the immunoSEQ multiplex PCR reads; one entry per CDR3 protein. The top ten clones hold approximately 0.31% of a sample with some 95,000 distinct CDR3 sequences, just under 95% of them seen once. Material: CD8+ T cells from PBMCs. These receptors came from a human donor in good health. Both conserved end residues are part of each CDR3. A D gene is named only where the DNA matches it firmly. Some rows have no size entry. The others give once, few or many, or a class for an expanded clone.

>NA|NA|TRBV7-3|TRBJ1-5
TGTGCCAGCAGCTTGGAGGGCCCCCCTCAGCCCCAGCATTTT
CASSLEGPPQPQHF
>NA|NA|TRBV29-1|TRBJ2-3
TGCAGCTCCGAGGGTGACACAAGCACAGATACGCAGTATTTT
CSSEGDTSTDTQYF
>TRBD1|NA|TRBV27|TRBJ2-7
TGTGCCAGCGCCCCTGAAAACAGGGGCAACACCTACGAGCAGTACTTC
CASAPENRGNTYEQYF
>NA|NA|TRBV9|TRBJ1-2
TGTGCCAGCAGCGTCGACGGTGACCTCTATGGCTACACCTTC
CASSVDGDLYGYTF
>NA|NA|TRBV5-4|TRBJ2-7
TGTGCCAGCAGCTTGTCTGCCGGGTTAATCTACGAGCAGTACTTC
CASSLSAGLIYEQYF
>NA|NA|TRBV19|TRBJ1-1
TGTGCCAGTAGTATAGACCGTCAGGGGACGGACACTGAAGCTTTCTTT
CASSIDRQGTDTEAFF
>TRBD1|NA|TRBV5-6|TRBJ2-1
TGTGCCAGCAGCGTATCGGGACAGGGTTACAATGAGCAGTTCTTC
CASSVSGQGYNEQFF
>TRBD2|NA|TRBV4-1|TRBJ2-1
TGCGCCAGCAGCCCCCCCAGGCTAGCGGGGGGGGTCTCCTACAATGAGCAGTTCTTC
CASSPPRLAGGVSYNEQFF
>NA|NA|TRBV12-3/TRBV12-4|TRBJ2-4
TGTGCCAGCACCTCGTGGGAGTCGGGCAAAAACATTCAGTACTTC
CASTSWESGKNIQYF
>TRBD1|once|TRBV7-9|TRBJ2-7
TGTGCCAGCAGCTTAGTCGGGACAGAGACCTACGAGCAGTACTTC
CASSLVGTETYEQYF
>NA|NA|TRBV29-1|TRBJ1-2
TGCAGCGTTGATTTGGACAGCTATGGCTACACCTTC
CSVDLDSYGYTF
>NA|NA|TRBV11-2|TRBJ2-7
TGTGCCAGCAGCACTTCCTCCTACGAGCAGTACTTC
CASSTSSYEQYF
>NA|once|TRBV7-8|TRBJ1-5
TGTGCCAGCAGCGAGGGTTTCGGGGTCGAACAGCCCCAGCATTTT
CASSEGFGVEQPQHF
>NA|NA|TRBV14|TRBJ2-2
TGTGCCAGCAGCCGCCGATTGAGCGAAACCGGGGAGCTGTTTTTT
CASSRRLSETGELFF
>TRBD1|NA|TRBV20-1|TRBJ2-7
TGCAGTGCCGGGACAGGGGGTTACGAGCAGTACTTC
CSAGTGGYEQYF
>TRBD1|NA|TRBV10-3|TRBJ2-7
TGTGCCATCAGTGAGTCGAATACAGGGGGCTACTACGAGCAGTACTTC
CAISESNTGGYYEQYF
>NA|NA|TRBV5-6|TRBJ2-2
TGTGCCAGCAGCTTCGGGACATATAACACCGGGGAGCTGTTTTTT
CASSFGTYNTGELFF
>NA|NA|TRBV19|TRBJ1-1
TGTGCCAGTAGTACCCTTAGCCACACTGAAGCTTTCTTT
CASSTLSHTEAFF
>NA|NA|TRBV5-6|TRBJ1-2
TGTGCCAGCAGCCTGCCCCAGACTAACTATGGCTACACCTTC
CASSLPQTNYGYTF
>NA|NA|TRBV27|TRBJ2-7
TGTGCCAGCAGTTTGACAGCCTCCTACGAGCAGTACTTC
CASSLTASYEQYF
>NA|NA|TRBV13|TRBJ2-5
TGTGCCAGCAGCAAAAGGGCCGTGACGCCGGTAGAGACCCAGTACTTC
CASSKRAVTPVETQYF
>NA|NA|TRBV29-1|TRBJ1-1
TGCAGCGTTCCCGACAGGAGGGCCAGGAACACTGAAGCTTTCTTT
CSVPDRRARNTEAFF